The present TCR beta chain was sequenced within a study of T cell responses to AZD1222 COVID-19 vaccine. Points from the study as a whole: Close to half of all spike-specific TCRs reportedly target regions of the variants that are unmutated.

About this clone itself: Antigen: not known.

V lost 7 bases, J lost 4 bases, and 15 bases stayed unmatched. Germline V gene lookup returns CDR1 LNHDA and CDR2 SQIVND (reference sequence). This CDR3 has 16 amino acids. The repertoire was sequenced with immunoSEQ multiplex PCR; TCRdb's copy has only in-frame clones and lacks some. In the table there are some 120,000 clones, 80% to 85% of which are singletons. This receptor was taken from an adult in good health. V is TRBV19 and J is TRBJ1-1; 7 positions match TRBD1. The source was peripheral blood, collected on day 0 of AZD1222 vaccination. This CDR3 is CASNGRGGAGGTEAFF. The CDR3 region has the DNA TGTGCCAGTAATGGCCGAGGGGGCGCGGGAGGCACTGAAGCTTTCTTT. The entire variable domain, with the rest obtained from reference TRBV19 and TRBJ1-1, is as follows: DGGITQSPKYLFRKEGQNVTLSCEQNLNHDAMYWYRQDPGQGLRLIYYSQIVNDFQKGDIAEGYSVSREKKESFPLTVTSAQKNPTAFYLCASNGRGGAGGTEAFFGQGTRLTVV.